This TCR beta chain was found in a study of cytomegalovirus exposure and HLA in healthy donors. Study-wide points: For most TCR beta V segments, an earlier analysis put the productive rate at about 87% or about 30% of the time. Donors were assumed by presence/absence analyses to have roughly uniform sequencing depth. There was a cluster of highly shared sequence variants that was likely a sequencing artifact.

Germline V gene data show CDR1 as SGHAT and CDR2 as FQNNGV. This CDR3 is 15 amino acids long. With V trimmed by 3 bases and J by 3 bases, 5 bases remained unmatched. Among the donors, all were healthy bone marrow donors. A multiplex PCR was run with 60 Vbeta primers and 13 Jbeta primers. Using immunoSEQ multiplex PCR, the repertoire was profiled, and TCRdb retains in-frame clones only, with some absent. The sample includes around 130,000 clones, around 83% of them seen just once. Comment on this clone: Antigen specificity is unknown.

The J gene is TRBJ2-7, the V gene TRBV11-2; 10 bases fit TRBD2. The source is a woman in her 30s in good health and CMV-seropositive. The sequenced sample was PBMCs. This CDR3 is CASSFGLAANYEQYF. CDR3 coding DNA: TGTGCCAGCAGCTTCGGACTAGCGGCCAACTACGAGCAGTACTTC.